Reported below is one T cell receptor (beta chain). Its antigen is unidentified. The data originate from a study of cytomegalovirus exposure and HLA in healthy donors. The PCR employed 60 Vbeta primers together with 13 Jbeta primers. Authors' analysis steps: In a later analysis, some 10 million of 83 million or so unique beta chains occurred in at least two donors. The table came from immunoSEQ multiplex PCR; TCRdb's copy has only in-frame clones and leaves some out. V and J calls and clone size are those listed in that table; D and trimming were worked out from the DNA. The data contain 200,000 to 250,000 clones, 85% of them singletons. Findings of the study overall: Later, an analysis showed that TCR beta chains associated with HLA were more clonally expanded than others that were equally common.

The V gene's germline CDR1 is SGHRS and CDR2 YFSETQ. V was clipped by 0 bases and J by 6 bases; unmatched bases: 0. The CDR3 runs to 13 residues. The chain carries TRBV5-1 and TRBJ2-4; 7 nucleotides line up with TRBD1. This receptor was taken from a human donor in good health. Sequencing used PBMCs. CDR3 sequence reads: CASSLGQGNIQYF. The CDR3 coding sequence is TGCGCCAGCAGCTTGGGACAGGGAAACATTCAGTACTTC. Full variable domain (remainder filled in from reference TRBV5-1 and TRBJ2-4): KAGVTQTPRYLIKTRGQQVTLSCSPISGHRSVSWYQQTPGQGLQFLFEYFSETQRNKGNFPGRFSGRQFSNSRSEMNVSTLELGDSALYLCASSLGQGNIQYFGAGTRLSVL.